This TCR beta chain was obtained from a study of OX40 agonist ivuxolimab in advanced cancers. Study-wide context: Patients received ivuxolimab, an intravenous treatment, every 2 weeks at 0.01 to 10 mg/kg. The mean age was approximately 56 years, ranging from about 20 to 85, with 65% to 90% of participants male.

Libraries were prepared by immunoSEQ multiplex PCR; TCRdb keeps only in-frame clonotypes and omits some of them. Among 55,000 to 75,000 clones listed, roughly nine tenths were seen once. Study-level results: Within 6 weeks, CD4+ and CD8+ blood T cells expanded clonally at 0.1 to 3.0 mg/kg.

The germline V gene has CDR1 WSHSY and CDR2 SAAADI. This CDR3 comprises 11 residues. Trimming removed 8 bases at V and 4 bases at J, with 9 bases between. On this clone itself: What it recognizes is unknown.

This specimen consisted of CD4+ or CD8+ T cells sorted from blood, obtained in a trial of the OX40 agonist ivuxolimab. The source of this sequence is an adult with an advanced solid tumor such as melanoma, head and neck, liver or kidney cancer. The J gene is TRBJ2-7, the V gene TRBV10-2, with D tentatively TRBD1 (5 bases). CDR3 sequence: CASGKGYEQYF. DNA of the CDR3: TGCGCCAGCGGAAAGGGGTACGAGCAGTACTTC.